The rows below give T cell receptor beta chains drawn from one sample of a study of monozygotic twins with inflammatory bowel disease. TCRdb derives one entry per CDR3 protein from the 5' RACE reads, leaving out DNA. In all, the sample yields approximately 210,000 distinct CDR3 sequences. Sequencing was carried out using blood. The receptors come from a human donor with ulcerative colitis or Crohn's disease, or a healthy co-twin of an affected twin (not recorded which). The CDR3 runs from the conserved cysteine through the conserved F or W. Expanded clones are given a class, and other clones once, few, many or no size at all.

v_call,clone_size,j_call,cdr3_aa
TRBV6-5,-,TRBJ1-1,CASSYAGAGGTEAFF
TRBV27,-,TRBJ2-7,CASSLGQTFKQYF
TRBV20-1,-,TRBJ2-7,CSAREGRGLYEQYF
TRBV20-1,-,TRBJ2-5,CSAIGRGAETQYF
TRBV20-1,-,TRBJ1-6,CSAPKGGSSYNSPLHF
TRBV12-3/TRBV12-4,-,TRBJ1-1,CASTVSGGGRGTEAFF
TRBV20-1,-,TRBJ1-6,CSALGGSNSPLHF
TRBV7-9,-,TRBJ1-2,CASSRDSPMYTF
TRBV4-3,-,TRBJ2-2,CASSQGTGTNTGELFF
TRBV5-1,-,TRBJ2-5,CASSLGTLAETQYF
TRBV5-1,-,TRBJ2-1,CASSLGATDEQFF
TRBV20-1,-,TRBJ2-1,CSARRGDEQFF
TRBV5-1,-,TRBJ2-7,CASSLGSDGGTYEQYF
TRBV20-1,-,TRBJ2-1,CSPGGLADYNEQFF
TRBV4-2,-,TRBJ2-7,CASSQDRDGYEQYF
TRBV29-1,-,TRBJ1-5,CSVVIGGNQPQHF
TRBV10-3,medium-sized,TRBJ2-7,CAISETVDMIYEQYF
TRBV7-9,-,TRBJ2-3,CASSLISTDTQYF
TRBV12-3/TRBV12-4,-,TRBJ1-2,CASSFPKFNYGYTF
TRBV5-1,-,TRBJ2-1,CASSLASGAINEQFF
TRBV5-1,-,TRBJ2-2,CASSEGWGRVTGELFF
TRBV6-5,-,TRBJ1-6,CASSFKGDSNSPLHF
TRBV29-1,-,TRBJ1-6,CRANGTADNSPLHF
TRBV7-2,-,TRBJ1-3,CASRPGTAGNTIYF
TRBV11-2,-,TRBJ2-3,CASSASGSTDTQYF
TRBV3-1,-,TRBJ2-3,CASSQGLDPDTQYF
TRBV19,-,TRBJ2-7,CASSRTVGPYEQYF
TRBV5-1,-,TRBJ2-3,CASSFGSDTDTQYF
TRBV6-2/TRBV6-3,-,TRBJ1-2,CASASRGGGYTF
TRBV5-1,-,TRBJ1-2,CASSVRPGGYTF
TRBV7-9,-,TRBJ2-5,CASTLGQSQETQYF
TRBV12-3/TRBV12-4,-,TRBJ1-1,CASSPRHTEAFF
TRBV28,-,TRBJ1-5,CASSLWGRAVGQPQHF
TRBV7-6,-,TRBJ1-3,CASSYDSSGNTIYF
TRBV6-2/TRBV6-3,-,TRBJ2-7,CASIPGGAYEQYF
TRBV27,-,TRBJ1-6,CASSYRGKGSYNSPLHF
TRBV6-1,-,TRBJ1-1,CASKSDRAYTEAFF